Below are 2 T cell receptor beta chains sequenced from a single sample in a study of T-cell reconstitution after alpha-beta-depleted transplantation in children. TCRbeta library construction was performed incorporating unique molecular identifiers. TCRdb processed the PCR reads anew with MiXCR; each CDR3 protein has one entry. Seen here are hundreds of thousands of distinct CDR3 sequences, 16% observed once, and the top ten hold 1.1%. The specimen was PBMCs from the stem cell graft donor, collected from the stem cell graft. The source is a human donor who donated a stem cell graft to a child with acute myeloid leukemia.

At least ten counts were recorded for this clonotype. The CDR3 region has the DNA TGTGCAATGGGGCGGGGGCTTACTGAAGCTTTCTTT. Protein: CAMGRGLTEAFF. The chain carries TRBV30 and TRBJ1-1; perhaps TRBD1 as D (6 bases). Germline V gene lookup returns CDR1 GTSNPN and CDR2 SVGIG (reference sequence). CDR3 length equals 12 residues.

This clonotype occurred many times. The chain is built from TRBV12-3 or TRBV12-4 and TRBJ1-4; no reliable D call. V was clipped by 3 bases and J by 0 bases, with 14 bases between them. The CDR3 totals 17 residues. This chain's CDR3 is CASSFWRTGATNEKLFF. CDR3 sequence (DNA): TGTGCCAGCAGTTTTTGGAGGACGGGAGCAACTAATGAAAAACTGTTTTTT.